In its sample, the clone carrying this T cell receptor beta chain was seen many times. As yet, its antigen is unknown. V dropped 8 bases and J dropped 6; count of bases not matched to a gene: 17. Germline loops: CDR1 WSHSY, CDR2 SAAADI. CDR3 length: 16 residues. TCRdb re-derived calls from the RACE reads in MiXCR, one entry per CDR3 protein. The table has about 98,000 distinct CDR3 sequences, approximately 11% seen once. This specimen belongs to a study of human T cells and chemical hapten exposure. Whole-study context: Donors were sensitized with 2% DPC on the upper inner arm. Women made up most patients, who had alopecia areata, totalis or universalis.

Regarding time point: pre-sensitization, week 0. Treatment given: therapeutic diphenylcyclopropenone sensitization with weekly scalp DPC. Blood draws came before every patch-test application. Study-wide results and limits: Alopecia in the donors means their immune response may deviate from healthy people's.

The sample was whole blood, taken in connection with sensitization to the hapten diphenylcyclopropenone (DPC). This clonotype was sampled from a woman in her fifties or sixties with alopecia areata. Some clones in this sample may be carry-over from other donors' samples. V and J are TRBV10-2 and TRBJ2-7, with 9 bases fitting TRBD1. The CDR3 sequence is CASSDLLGTGLGEQYF. DNA of the CDR3: TGCGCCAGCTCGGACTTACTAGGGACAGGGTTGGGCGAGCAGTACTTC.